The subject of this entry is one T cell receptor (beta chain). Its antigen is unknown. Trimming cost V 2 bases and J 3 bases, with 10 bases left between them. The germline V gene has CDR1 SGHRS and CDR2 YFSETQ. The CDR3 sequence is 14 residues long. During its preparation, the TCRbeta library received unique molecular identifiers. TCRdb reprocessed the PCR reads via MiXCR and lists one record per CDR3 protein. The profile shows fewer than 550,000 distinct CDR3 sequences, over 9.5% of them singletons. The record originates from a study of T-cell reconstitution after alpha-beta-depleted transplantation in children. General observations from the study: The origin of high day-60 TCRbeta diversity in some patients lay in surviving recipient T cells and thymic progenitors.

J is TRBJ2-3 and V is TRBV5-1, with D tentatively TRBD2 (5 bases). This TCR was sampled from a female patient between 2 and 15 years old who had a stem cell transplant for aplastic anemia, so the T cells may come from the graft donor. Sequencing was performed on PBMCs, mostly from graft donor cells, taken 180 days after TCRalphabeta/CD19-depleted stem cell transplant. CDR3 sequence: CASSLTGKTDTQYF. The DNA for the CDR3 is TGCGCCAGCAGCTTAACGGGAAAGACAGATACGCAGTATTTT. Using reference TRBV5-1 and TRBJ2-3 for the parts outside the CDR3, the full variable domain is KAGVTQTPRYLIKTRGQQVTLSCSPISGHRSVSWYQQTPGQGLQFLFEYFSETQRNKGNFPGRFSGRQFSNSRSEMNVSTLELGDSALYLCASSLTGKTDTQYFGPGTRLTVL.